The 15 T cell receptor beta chains listed next were all sequenced from one sample in a study of blood T cell repertoires in COVID-19. TCRdb's copy holds only in-frame clones and misses some; the assay was immunoSEQ multiplex PCR. The data hold 85,000 to 120,000 clones, with approximately 86% observed a single time. The sequenced sample consisted of peripheral blood. The receptors derive from a man in his forties or fifties with active or convalescent COVID-19.

The CDR3 loop reads CASSLGVEQYF. The DNA for the CDR3 is TGTGCCAGCAGTTTAGGAGTCGAGCAGTACTTC. V usage is TRBV28 and J usage is TRBJ2-7, with D unclear. This CDR3 comprises 11 residues. V was clipped by 2 bases and J by 6 bases, with 5 bases between them. Germline CDR1 reads MDHEN; CDR2 reads SYDVKM.

This clone showed up just a few times. CDR3 nucleotide sequence: TGTGCCAGCACCCAAACGGGGGGCCACAATGAGCAGTTCTTC. As protein: CASTQTGGHNEQFF. The chain combines TRBV25-1 with TRBJ2-1; TRBD2 is a possible D gene (7 bases). The V end lost 7 bases, the J end lost 5 bases, and 15 bases lay between the germline ends. Per germline, CDR1 MGHDK and CDR2 SYGVNS. This CDR3 has 14 residues.

The genes are TRBV28 and TRBJ1-4; TRBD1 matches at 11 bases. V dropped 5 bases and J dropped 8; count of bases not matched to a gene: 7. The length of the CDR3 is 15 residues. Germline V lookup: CDR1 MDHEN, CDR2 SYDVKM. The CDR3 protein is CASSAPGQGDEKLFF. CDR3 sequence (DNA): TGTGCCAGCAGTGCACCGGGACAGGGGGACGAAAAACTGTTTTTT.

The rearrangement links TRBV19 to TRBJ2-1; 7 nucleotides line up with TRBD2. Germline V gives CDR1 LNHDA, CDR2 SQIVND (reference sequence). Germline trimming cut 3 bases from V and 9 bases from J; bases unmatched to any gene: 5. This CDR3 is built from 13 residues. CDR3 sequence reads: CASSMGGKGEQFF. Here the CDR3 DNA reads TGTGCCAGTAGTATGGGAGGGAAAGGTGAGCAGTTCTTC.

This chain uses TRBV5-8 with TRBJ1-5; TRBD1 matches 7 bases. Germline V gene sequence: CDR1 SGHTS, CDR2 YDEGEE. The CDR3 consists of 16 residues. V lost 4 bases, J lost 3 bases, and 10 bases stayed unmatched. The DNA for the CDR3 is TGTGCCAGCAGCCCAGCTGGGACAGTTTACAATCAGCCCCAGCATTTT. It yields the protein CASSPAGTVYNQPQHF.

V is TRBV4-1 and J is TRBJ1-3; D ambiguous. The V end lost 4 bases, the J end lost 0 bases, and 13 bases lay between the germline ends. The CDR3 extends over 16 amino acids. Germline V lookup: CDR1 MGHRA, CDR2 YSYEKL. The CDR3 DNA follows: TGCGCCAGCAGCCCCAGGAGGGAGAACTCTGGAAACACCATATATTTT. Residues: CASSPRRENSGNTIYF.

Remarks on this clone: Other DNA variants within this sample encode the same CDR3. This chain connects TRBV6-5 to TRBJ2-4, with D possibly matching TRBD1 (6 bases). The germline gives CDR1 MNHEY, CDR2 SVGAGI. Trimming shortened V by 4 bases and J by 3 bases, and 7 bases separated the two germline ends. The CDR3 is made up of 13 amino acids. CDR3 nucleotide sequence: TGTGCCAGCAGTTCAGGGGACAAAAACATTCAGTACTTC. Translation gives CASSSGDKNIQYF.

This sequence joins TRBV7-2 and TRBJ2-5, with a weak D call TRBD1 (6 bases). Trimming left V 5 bases short and J 5 bases short, with 18 bases between. CDR3 length equals 15 residues. The germline V gene has CDR1 SGHTA and CDR2 FQGNSA. The CDR3 is CASSLSLGAYETQYF. The CDR3 nucleotides read TGTGCCAGCAGCCTCTCCCTGGGGGCCTATGAGACCCAGTACTTC.

The count of this clone is one. The V call is TRBV7-9, the J call TRBJ2-2, with a possible D match to TRBD1 (6 bases). The V gene's germline CDR1 is SEHNR and CDR2 FQNEAQ (reference sequence). The length of the CDR3 is 15 residues. V was trimmed by 2 bases and J by 5 bases, leaving 12 bases between them. The CDR3 DNA is TGTGCCAGCAGCTTAACGGGACAAAGAACCGGGGAGCTGTTTTTT. Its protein product is CASSLTGQRTGELFF.

The rearrangement uses TRBV5-5 and TRBJ1-5, with a weak D call TRBD1 (5 bases). V lost 0 bases and J 10 bases, leaving 14 bases between the germline ends. Germline V gene sequence: CDR1 SGHKS, CDR2 YYEKEE (reference sequence). The CDR3 has 14 amino acids. The CDR3 here is CASSLDAPDSPQHF. CDR3 nucleotide sequence: TGTGCCAGCAGCTTGGATGCCCCCGACAGCCCCCAGCATTTT.

The chain is built from TRBV10-1 and TRBJ2-7; D possibly corresponds to TRBD1 (6 bases). The CDR3 spans 16 residues. Germline lookup yields CDR1 WNHNN and CDR2 SYGVQD (reference sequence). V was pared by 0 bases and J by 4 bases, with 16 bases between. This CDR3 is CASSESDQGKGYEQYF. The CDR3 nucleotides read TGCGCCAGCAGTGAGTCAGACCAGGGGAAGGGGTACGAGCAGTACTTC.

The chain joins TRBV28 to TRBJ1-4; perhaps TRBD1 as D (5 bases). CDR3 size: 12 residues. V lost 4 bases and J 15 bases, leaving 15 bases between the germline ends. Germline V gives CDR1 MDHEN, CDR2 SYDVKM. CDR3 sequence: CASSSSLTVLFF. The CDR3 nucleotides read TGTGCCAGCAGTTCCTCCTTGACAGTTTTGTTTTTT. Variable domain in full (rest from reference TRBV28 and TRBJ1-4): DVKVTQSSRYLVKRTGEKVFLECVQDMDHENMFWYRQDPGLGLRLIYFSYDVKMKEKGDIPEGYSVSREKKERFSLILESASTNQTSMYLCASSSSLTVLFFGSGTQLSVL.

The rearrangement links TRBV7-6 to TRBJ2-5, with TRBD2 matching over 12 bases. The V and J ends lost 1 base and 4 bases, in that order; junction bases with no gene match: 10. The CDR3 runs to 18 residues. CDR1 is SGHVS and CDR2 is FNYEAQ in the germline V gene. CDR3 nucleotide sequence: TGTGCCAGCAGCTTAGAGGCTAGCGGGGGGGCGCGCGTAGAGACCCAGTACTTC. Protein product: CASSLEASGGARVETQYF.

This sequence joins TRBV5-8 and TRBJ1-5, with D possibly TRBD1 on 6 matching bases. Trimming pared 4 bases from V and 4 bases from J, leaving 12 bases between. Germline lookup yields CDR1 SGHTS and CDR2 YDEGEE. CDR3 length: 14 amino acids. As DNA, the CDR3 is TGTGCCAGCAGCGAGACAGGCGGGAATCAGCCCCAGCATTTT. It is translated as CASSETGGNQPQHF.

V usage is TRBV28 and J usage is TRBJ2-2; 15 bases align to TRBD2. The CDR3 is 18 residues long. Trimming removed 4 bases from V and 0 bases from J; junction bases left unmatched: 3. Germline CDR1 reads MDHEN; CDR2 reads SYDVKM. As DNA, the CDR3 is TGTGCCAGCAGTTCGGGACTAGCGGGGGGAACGAACACCGGGGAGCTGTTTTTT. Amino acids: CASSSGLAGGTNTGELFF. The whole variable domain, remainder taken from reference TRBV28 and TRBJ2-2, is DVKVTQSSRYLVKRTGEKVFLECVQDMDHENMFWYRQDPGLGLRLIYFSYDVKMKEKGDIPEGYSVSREKKERFSLILESASTNQTSMYLCASSSGLAGGTNTGELFFGEGSRLTVL.